The clone carrying this TCR beta chain was seen a few times. Antigen unknown. A much larger clonotype is one base distant, so this may be a read error. Then a second PCR, running roughly 7 to 11 cycles, was carried out with a sample-barcoded 5' primer and a J-beta primer mix. Each cDNA molecule, via a template-switch adaptor with 12 random nucleotides, was tagged. TCRdb analysed the 5' RACE reads with MiXCR anew, one entry per CDR3 protein. The sample has more than 800,000 distinct CDR3 sequences, around 26% seen once. This record comes from a study of blood T cells in healthy people across ages. The germline gives CDR1 SGHVS, CDR2 FQNEAQ. The CDR3 length is 15 residues. Trimming cost V 3 bases and J 3 bases; bases outside gene matches: 5. Overall study findings and caveats: It was not known whether donors were CMV positive (a possible confounder of expanded clonotype changes). Per million T cells, TCR beta diversity dropped roughly linearly as age increased.

The sample consisted of blood. The chain combines TRBV7-8 with TRBJ2-5; 9 bases map to TRBD1. The TCR was taken from a woman of 80 years or more in good health. CDR3 protein: CASSFPGTGKETQYF. CDR3 coding DNA: TGTGCCAGCAGCTTCCCCGGGACAGGGAAAGAGACCCAGTACTTC.